This T cell receptor beta chain originates from a study of blood T cell repertoires in COVID-19. Study-wide context: Both acute and convalescent COVID-19 samples were obtained from the United States, Italy and Spain. PBMCs, B-cell-depleted T cells, or T cells were the source of the cDNA or gDNA that made up the material.

Authors' methods: Nucleated cell counts were estimated from reference gene primer amplification. Produced via immunoSEQ multiplex PCR; TCRdb's table is partial and in-frame only. Clone size and V and J calls were adopted from that table, with D and trimming inferred from the DNA. The sample carries 160,000 or so clones, about 83% recorded once. The CDR3 consists of 14 residues. CDR1 is MNHEY and CDR2 is SVGEGT in the germline V gene. V shed 4 bases and J shed 6 bases, with 10 bases lying between them. This clone was counted a few times. Sequenced input: peripheral blood. This sequence originates from an older man who had recovered from COVID-19. V and J are TRBV6-2 or TRBV6-3 and TRBJ1-6; D unclear. The CDR3: CASSSGIINSPLHF. The CDR3 region has the DNA TGTGCCAGCAGTTCAGGAATTATTAATTCACCCCTCCACTTT.